Shown below are 14 T cell receptor beta chains from a single sample sequenced in a study of OX40 agonist ivuxolimab in advanced cancers. Method: immunoSEQ multiplex PCR; TCRdb's copy keeps in-frame clones and lacks some. The profile covers 70,000 or so clones, with around 87% appearing a single time and about 1.3% taken by the ten largest. The material was CD4+ or CD8+ T cells sorted from blood, obtained in a trial of the OX40 agonist ivuxolimab. All receptors come from an adult with an advanced solid tumor such as melanoma, head and neck, liver or kidney cancer.

The V and J genes are TRBV19 and TRBJ2-2; 9 nucleotides match TRBD1. V lost 7 bases, J lost 4 bases, and 13 bases stayed unmatched. Germline V gene data show CDR1 as LNHDA and CDR2 as SQIVND (reference sequence). CDR3 size: 17 residues. The CDR3: CASTPRRGTGFTGELFF. CDR3 DNA sequence: TGTGCCAGTACCCCCCGCCGAGGGACAGGGTTCACCGGGGAGCTGTTTTTT. Variable domain in full (rest from reference TRBV19 and TRBJ2-2): DGGITQSPKYLFRKEGQNVTLSCEQNLNHDAMYWYRQDPGQGLRLIYYSQIVNDFQKGDIAEGYSVSREKKESFPLTVTSAQKNPTAFYLCASTPRRGTGFTGELFFGEGSRLTVL.

To note about this clone: An end of the junction does not agree with germline; a read error may underlie this. This rearrangement joins TRBV7-7 to TRBJ2-2; 14 bases agree with TRBD2. The germline gives CDR1 SSHAT, CDR2 FNYEAQ (reference sequence). This CDR3 spans 20 amino acids. CDR3 residues: CASSLAGLAGGGPNTGELFF. In DNA, the CDR3 is TGTGCTAGCAGCTTGGCTGGACTAGCGGGAGGAGGGCCGAACACCGGGGAGCTGTTTTTT.

This rearrangement joins TRBV6-1 to TRBJ1-2; weak D call: TRBD1 (5 bases). CDR1 MNHNS and CDR2 SASEGT come from the germline V gene. The V gene lost 2 bases and the J gene lost 8 bases, with 18 bases spanning the gap. CDR3 length: 15 residues. CDR3 nucleotide sequence: TGTGCCAGCAGTGAAACTGGGGGGGACCGAAGGGGCTACACCTTC. Protein: CASSETGGDRRGYTF.

This clone was recorded once. This rearrangement joins TRBV30 to TRBJ1-1; D gene unclear. This CDR3 has 13 amino acids. Germline-derived CDR1 and CDR2 are GTSNPN and SVGIG (reference sequence). V shed 2 bases and J shed 5 bases, with 12 bases lying between them. The CDR3 DNA follows: TGTGCCTGGAGTCTCCCGGGGATGACTGAAGCTTTCTTT. This translates into CAWSLPGMTEAFF.

The rearrangement links TRBV5-4 to TRBJ2-5, with D tentatively TRBD2 (5 bases). V lost 3 bases and J 9 bases, leaving 15 bases between the germline ends. The CDR3 extends over 13 amino acids. The germline V gene encodes CDR1 SGHNT and CDR2 YYREEE (reference sequence). Here the CDR3 reads CASSSSAKEAQYF. CDR3 DNA sequence: TGTGCCAGCAGCTCCTCCGCTAAGGAGGCCCAGTACTTC.

V is TRBV5-1 and J is TRBJ2-6; D call uncertain. The CDR3 covers 16 residues. Germline lookup yields CDR1 SGHRS and CDR2 YFSETQ. With 0 bases removed from V and 1 base from J, the gap between germline ends came to 8 bases. The CDR3 spells CASSLGTGSGANVLTF. The CDR3, as DNA: TGCGCCAGCAGCTTGGGTACCGGGTCTGGGGCCAACGTCCTGACTTTC. The full variable domain, rest sourced from reference TRBV5-1 and TRBJ2-6, is KAGVTQTPRYLIKTRGQQVTLSCSPISGHRSVSWYQQTPGQGLQFLFEYFSETQRNKGNFPGRFSGRQFSNSRSEMNVSTLELGDSALYLCASSLGTGSGANVLTFGAGSRLTVL.

This clone was counted once. V usage is TRBV30 and J usage is TRBJ1-4; D gene uncertain. CDR1 and CDR2 from the germline V gene are GTSNPN and SVGIG (reference sequence). The CDR3 sequence is 14 residues long. Trimming took off 0 bases at V and 10 bases at J, with 15 bases between the two ends. The CDR3 loop is CAWSVPSLVGKLFF. CDR3 DNA sequence: TGTGCCTGGAGTGTCCCTTCCCTCGTAGGAAAACTGTTTTTT.

Written as DNA, the CDR3 is TGTGCCAGCAGCGACTCTGGAAACACCATATATTTT. This gives the protein CASSDSGNTIYF. The chain is built from TRBV6-6 and TRBJ1-3; no clear D gene. The V and J ends lost 6 bases and 0 bases respectively, with 3 bases between them. CDR1 MNHNY and CDR2 SVGAGI come from the germline V gene (reference sequence). The CDR3 spans 12 residues.

The chain carries TRBV27 and TRBJ2-1; D not certain. This CDR3 spans 15 amino acids. Germline V gene data show CDR1 as MNHEY and CDR2 as SMNVEV (reference sequence). V gave up 6 bases and J gave up 5 bases, with 17 bases separating them. The CDR3 DNA is TGTGCCAGCAGGTTAAAATTTTCGGCACACAATGAGCAGTTCTTC. Translation: CASRLKFSAHNEQFF.

The CDR3 is CASSLTAGRNYEQYF. The CDR3, as DNA: TGTGCCAGCAGCTTAACTGCGGGGCGAAACTACGAGCAGTACTTC. This rearrangement joins TRBV7-2 to TRBJ2-7; TRBD2 is a possible D gene (6 bases). Germline CDR1 reads SGHTA; CDR2 reads FQGNSA. Between the trimmed V and J ends, which lost 2 bases and 3 bases, there was a span of 14 bases. This CDR3 comprises 15 residues. Full variable domain (rest looked up from reference TRBV7-2 and TRBJ2-7): GAGVSQSPSNKVTEKGKDVELRCDPISGHTALYWYRQSLGQGLEFLIYFQGNSAPDKSGLPSDRFSAERTGGSVSTLTIQRTQQEDSAVYLCASSLTAGRNYEQYFGPGTRLTVT.

V is TRBV18 and J is TRBJ1-1; D remains unclear. CDR3 length equals 13 residues. The germline gives CDR1 KGHSH, CDR2 LQKENI. Deletions cut 4 bases from V and 1 base from J, with 7 bases between. The CDR3 sequence is CASSQDQNTEAFF. DNA of the CDR3: TGTGCCAGCTCACAGGATCAGAACACTGAAGCTTTCTTT.

This clone was detected once. The chain links TRBV5-6 to TRBJ2-1; tentatively, D is TRBD2 (5 bases). The ends were cut back, 1 base at V and 10 bases at J, with 15 bases in the middle. The germline gives CDR1 SGHDT, CDR2 YYEEEE. The CDR3 has 14 amino acids. CDR3 residues: CASSLRGGLTEQFF. In DNA, the CDR3 is TGTGCCAGCAGCTTGCGTGGAGGACTTACCGAGCAGTTCTTC.

V is TRBV7-2 and J is TRBJ2-7; D might be TRBD2 (5 bases). There are 15 residues in the CDR3. CDR1 SGHTA and CDR2 FQGNSA come from the germline V gene. Deletions cut 1 base from V and 5 bases from J, with 15 bases between. This chain's CDR3 is CASSLDWSRRHEQYF. CDR3 bases: TGTGCCAGCAGCTTAGATTGGTCCCGGAGGCACGAGCAGTACTTC. Together with reference TRBV7-2 and TRBJ2-7, the CDR3 gives the full variable domain: GAGVSQSPSNKVTEKGKDVELRCDPISGHTALYWYRQSLGQGLEFLIYFQGNSAPDKSGLPSDRFSAERTGGSVSTLTIQRTQQEDSAVYLCASSLDWSRRHEQYFGPGTRLTVT.

The V gene is TRBV4-1, the J gene TRBJ1-4; TRBD1 agrees at 7 bases. V lost 2 bases, J lost 5 bases, and 5 bases stayed unmatched. The germline V gene has CDR1 MGHRA and CDR2 YSYEKL. The CDR3 sequence is 15 residues long. The CDR3: CASSQSPRGNEKLFF. For the CDR3, the DNA is TGCGCCAGCAGCCAATCTCCCAGGGGGAATGAAAAACTGTTTTTT.